This T cell receptor beta chain derives from a study of tumor-infiltrating lymphocytes in localized non-small cell lung cancer. The study, taken as a whole, reports: No link was found between tumor T-cell fraction and recurrence-free survival. Technical variation could not be separated from intratumor heterogeneity here.

Comment on this clone: As yet, its antigen is unknown.

The protocol was immunoSEQ multiplex PCR, while the TCRdb copy is restricted to in-frame clones and leaves out a portion. Of about 9,700 clones listed, around 73% are singletons. From germline, CDR1 is MNHEY and CDR2 SVGAGI. V gave up 7 bases and J gave up 3 bases; unmatched junction bases: 12. The length of the CDR3 is 15 residues. This chain links TRBV6-5 with TRBJ2-7, with TRBD2 matching 7 bases. This clonotype was sampled from a human donor with non-small cell lung cancer. What was sequenced was lung tumor tissue. Here the CDR3 reads CASTRLGGSGYEQYF. The CDR3 DNA reads as TGTGCCAGCACCCGTTTGGGAGGGAGCGGCTACGAGCAGTACTTC.